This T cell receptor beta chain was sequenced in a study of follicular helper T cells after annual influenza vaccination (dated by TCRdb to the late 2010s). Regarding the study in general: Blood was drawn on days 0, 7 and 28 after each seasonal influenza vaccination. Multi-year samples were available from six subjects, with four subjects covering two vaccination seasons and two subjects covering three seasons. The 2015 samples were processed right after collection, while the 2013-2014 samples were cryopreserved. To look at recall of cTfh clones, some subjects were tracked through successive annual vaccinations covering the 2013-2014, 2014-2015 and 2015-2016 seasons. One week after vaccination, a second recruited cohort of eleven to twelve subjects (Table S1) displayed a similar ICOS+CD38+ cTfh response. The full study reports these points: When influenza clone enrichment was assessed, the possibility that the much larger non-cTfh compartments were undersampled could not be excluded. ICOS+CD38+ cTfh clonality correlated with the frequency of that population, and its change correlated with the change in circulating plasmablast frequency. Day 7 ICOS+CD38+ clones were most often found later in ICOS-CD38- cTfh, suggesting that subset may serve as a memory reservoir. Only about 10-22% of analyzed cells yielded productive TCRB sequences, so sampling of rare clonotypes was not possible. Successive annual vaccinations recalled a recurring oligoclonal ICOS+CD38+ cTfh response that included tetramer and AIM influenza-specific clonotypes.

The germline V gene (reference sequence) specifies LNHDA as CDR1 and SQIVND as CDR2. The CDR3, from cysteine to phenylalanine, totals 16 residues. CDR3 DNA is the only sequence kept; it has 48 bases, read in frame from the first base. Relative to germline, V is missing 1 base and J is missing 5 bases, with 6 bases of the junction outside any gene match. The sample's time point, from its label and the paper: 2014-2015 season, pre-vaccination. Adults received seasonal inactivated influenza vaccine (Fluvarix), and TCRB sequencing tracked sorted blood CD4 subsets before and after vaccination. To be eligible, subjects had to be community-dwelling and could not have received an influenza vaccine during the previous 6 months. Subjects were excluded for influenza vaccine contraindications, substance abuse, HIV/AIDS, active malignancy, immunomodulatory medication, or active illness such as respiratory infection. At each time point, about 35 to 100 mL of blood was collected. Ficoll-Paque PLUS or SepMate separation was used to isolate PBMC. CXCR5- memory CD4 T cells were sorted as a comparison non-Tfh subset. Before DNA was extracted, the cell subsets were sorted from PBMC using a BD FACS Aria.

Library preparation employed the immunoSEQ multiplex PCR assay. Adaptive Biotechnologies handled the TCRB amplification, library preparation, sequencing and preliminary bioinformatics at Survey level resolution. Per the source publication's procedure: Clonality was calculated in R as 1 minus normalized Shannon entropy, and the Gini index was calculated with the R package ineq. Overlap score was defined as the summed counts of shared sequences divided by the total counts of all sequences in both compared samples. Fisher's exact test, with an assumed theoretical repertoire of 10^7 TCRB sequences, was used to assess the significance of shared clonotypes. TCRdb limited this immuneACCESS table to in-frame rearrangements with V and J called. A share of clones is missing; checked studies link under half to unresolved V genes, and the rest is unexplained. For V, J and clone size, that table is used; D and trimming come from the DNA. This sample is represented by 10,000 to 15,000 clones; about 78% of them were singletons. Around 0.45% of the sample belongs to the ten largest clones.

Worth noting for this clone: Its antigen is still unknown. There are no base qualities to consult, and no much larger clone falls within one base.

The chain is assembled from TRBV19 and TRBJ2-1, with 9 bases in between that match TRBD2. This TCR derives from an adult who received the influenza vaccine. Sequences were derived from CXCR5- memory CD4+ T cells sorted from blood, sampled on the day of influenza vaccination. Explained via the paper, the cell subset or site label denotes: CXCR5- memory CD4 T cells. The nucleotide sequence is TGTGCCAGTAGTATAGGGGGATTAGCGGGAGACAATGAGCAGTTCTTC. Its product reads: CASSIGGLAGDNEQFF.